This TCR beta chain was identified in a study of PD-L1 blockade in urothelial cancer. Overall study context: Of prior chemotherapy regimens, patients had received between 0 and 3. A median blood sample held approximately 140,000 T cells and about 89,000 unique TCRs.

Germline loops: CDR1 SGHDT, CDR2 YYEEEE. This CDR3 has 17 amino acids. The V end was cut by 4 bases, the J end by 0 bases, with 16 bases between. Samples spanned pretreatment and treatment, with 1 to 8 time points per patient. Templates that were synthetic TCR analogs were spiked into each PCR. TCRdb's table, derived via immunoSEQ multiplex PCR, lists solely in-frame clones and lacks some. The sample contains 85,000 to 90,000 clones, 90% to 95% of which appear only once. The receptor's source is a man between 60 and 70 years old with urothelial cancer. This chain connects TRBV5-6 to TRBJ2-2; D uncertain. This sample comprised PBMCs, obtained around atezolizumab (anti-PD-L1) treatment. The CDR3 DNA sequence: TGTGCCAGCAGCCCTACCATTCTACGGGCGAACACCGGGGAGCTGTTTTTT. Protein sequence: CASSPTILRANTGELFF.